This T cell receptor (beta chain) was captured by sequencing in a study of early T cells in non-severe SARS-CoV-2 infection. Study-level information: From unsorted whole blood, bulk RNA was sequenced, and the chains remained unpaired.

Study outcomes and limitations: Private and CD4 specificities were missed by VDJdb matching, which favored anti-spike CD8 responses.

In its sample, this clonotype was seen many times. Its specificity is unknown. Individual cDNA molecules were tagged with unique molecular identifiers. TCRdb independently ran MiXCR on the 5' RACE reads; one entry per CDR3 protein. The sample lists around 53,000 distinct CDR3 sequences; around 12% were seen once. Trimming removed 5 bases from V and 8 bases from J, with 19 bases in between. Per the germline V gene, CDR1 is MNHNY and CDR2 is SVGAGI (reference sequence). There are 16 residues in the CDR3. The clonotype originates from an adult who was a healthcare worker with PCR-confirmed SARS-CoV-2 infection or an uninfected control (not recorded which). Sequencing used whole blood, obtained at baseline. The V gene is TRBV6-6, the J gene TRBJ1-6, with a weak D call TRBD1 (6 bases). The CDR3 DNA reads as TGTGCCAGCAGTCCCCGGGCAGGGGATGGGTATTCACCCCTCCACTTT. Protein product: CASSPRAGDGYSPLHF.